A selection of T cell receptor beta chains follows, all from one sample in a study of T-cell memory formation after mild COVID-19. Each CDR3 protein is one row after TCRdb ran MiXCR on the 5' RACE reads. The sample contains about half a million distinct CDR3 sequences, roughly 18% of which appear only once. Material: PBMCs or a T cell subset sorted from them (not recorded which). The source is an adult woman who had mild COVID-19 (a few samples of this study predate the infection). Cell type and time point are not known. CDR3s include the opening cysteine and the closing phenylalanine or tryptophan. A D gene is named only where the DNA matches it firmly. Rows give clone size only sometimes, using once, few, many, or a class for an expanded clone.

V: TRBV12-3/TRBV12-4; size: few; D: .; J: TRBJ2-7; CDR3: CASSLRGRDYEQYF; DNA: TGTGCCAGCAGTTTAAGGGGGAGGGACTACGAGCAGTACTTC
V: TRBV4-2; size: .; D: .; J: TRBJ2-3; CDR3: CASSQVRGQGDTQYF; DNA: TGTGCCAGCAGCCAAGTGCGGGGACAAGGAGATACGCAGTATTTT
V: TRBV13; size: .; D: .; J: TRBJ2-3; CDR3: CASSHRSRREDTQYF; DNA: TGTGCCAGCAGCCACAGGTCCCGGAGGGAGGATACGCAGTATTTT
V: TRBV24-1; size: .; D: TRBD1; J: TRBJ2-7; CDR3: CATSDPPGQGYEQYF; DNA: TGTGCCACCAGTGATCCTCCGGGACAGGGATACGAGCAGTACTTC
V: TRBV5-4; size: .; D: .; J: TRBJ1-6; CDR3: CASSSGTATNSPLHF; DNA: TGTGCCAGCAGCTCCGGGACCGCAACTAATTCACCCCTCCACTTT
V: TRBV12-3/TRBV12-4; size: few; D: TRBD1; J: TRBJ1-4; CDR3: CASSYRGPEKLFF; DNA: TGTGCCAGCAGTTACAGGGGGCCGGAAAAACTGTTTTTT
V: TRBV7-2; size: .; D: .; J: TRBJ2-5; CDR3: CASSLIGGSGGARETQYF; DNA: TGTGCCAGCAGCTTAATAGGGGGTAGCGGCGGGGCCAGGGAGACCCAGTACTTC
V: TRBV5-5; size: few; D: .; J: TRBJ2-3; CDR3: CASSPVPSTDTQYF; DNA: TGTGCCAGCAGCCCCGTTCCTAGCACAGATACGCAGTATTTT
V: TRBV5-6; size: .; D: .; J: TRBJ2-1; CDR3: CASSLEVGREQFF; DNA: TGTGCCAGCAGCTTGGAGGTGGGGCGGGAGCAGTTCTTC
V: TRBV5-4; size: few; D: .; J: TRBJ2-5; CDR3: CASSSPGGNLETQYF; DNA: TGTGCCAGCAGCTCTCCTGGGGGGAATTTGGAGACCCAGTACTTC
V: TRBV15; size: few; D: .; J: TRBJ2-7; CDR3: CATSRDRREQYF; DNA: TGTGCCACCAGCAGAGACCGGCGAGAGCAGTACTTC
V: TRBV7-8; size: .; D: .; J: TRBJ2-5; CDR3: CASSLWEGRGSQETQYF; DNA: TGTGCCAGCAGCTTATGGGAAGGCAGGGGCAGCCAAGAGACCCAGTACTTC
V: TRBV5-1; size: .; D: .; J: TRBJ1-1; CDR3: CASSLASGQMNTEAFF; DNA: TGCGCCAGCAGCTTGGCCTCGGGACAAATGAACACTGAAGCTTTCTTT
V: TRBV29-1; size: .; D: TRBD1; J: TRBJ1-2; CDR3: CSVDRVGQRFSKSYGYTF; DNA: TGCAGCGTTGATCGTGTGGGACAGAGATTTTCTAAGAGTTATGGCTACACCTTC
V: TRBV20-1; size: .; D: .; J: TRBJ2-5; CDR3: CSAREPPQETQYF; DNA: TGCAGTGCTAGAGAACCTCCGCAGGAGACCCAGTACTTC
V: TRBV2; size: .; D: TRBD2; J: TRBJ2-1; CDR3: CASRDIKLAGGLNEQFF; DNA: TGTGCCAGCAGGGATATAAAACTAGCGGGGGGTCTGAATGAGCAGTTCTTC
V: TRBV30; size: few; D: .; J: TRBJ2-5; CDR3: CAWSPWDQETQYF; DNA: TGTGCCTGGAGTCCATGGGACCAAGAGACCCAGTACTTC
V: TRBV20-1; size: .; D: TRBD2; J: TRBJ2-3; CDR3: CSARRGGPDTQYF; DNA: TGCAGTGCCCGGCGGGGGGGCCCCGATACGCAGTATTTT
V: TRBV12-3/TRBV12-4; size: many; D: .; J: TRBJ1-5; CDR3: CASSLQGNQPQHF; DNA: TGTGCCAGCAGTTTACAGGGTAATCAGCCCCAGCATTTT
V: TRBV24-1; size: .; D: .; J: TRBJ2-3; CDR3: CATSDLQGHTQYF; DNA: TGTGCCACCAGTGACCTACAGGGACATACGCAGTATTTT
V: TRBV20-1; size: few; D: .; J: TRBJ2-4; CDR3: CSVSPVLGLAKNIQYF; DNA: TGCAGTGTATCTCCCGTACTGGGACTAGCCAAAAACATTCAGTACTTC
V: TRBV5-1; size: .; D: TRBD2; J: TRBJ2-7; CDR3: CASSGLAGDSYEQYF; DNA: TGCGCCAGCAGTGGACTAGCGGGAGACTCCTACGAGCAGTACTTC
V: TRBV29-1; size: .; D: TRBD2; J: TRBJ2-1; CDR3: CSVEGLAGGGQFF; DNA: TGCAGCGTTGAGGGGCTAGCGGGAGGCGGGCAGTTCTTC
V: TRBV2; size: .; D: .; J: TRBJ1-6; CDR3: CASSEGGSNSPLHF; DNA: TGTGCCAGCAGTGAAGGAGGGTCCAATTCACCCCTCCACTTT
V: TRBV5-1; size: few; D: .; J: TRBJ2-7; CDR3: CASSARGSSYEQYF; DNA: TGCGCCAGCAGCGCCAGGGGAAGCTCCTACGAGCAGTACTTC
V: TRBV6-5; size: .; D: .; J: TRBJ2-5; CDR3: CASSYFEGGGETQYF; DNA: TGTGCCAGCAGTTACTTCGAGGGAGGGGGAGAGACCCAGTACTTC
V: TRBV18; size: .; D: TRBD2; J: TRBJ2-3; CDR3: CASSELAGDIDTQYF; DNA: TGTGCCAGCTCAGAACTAGCGGGAGATATAGATACGCAGTATTTT
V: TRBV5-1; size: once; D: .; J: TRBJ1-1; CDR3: CASRQGSYTEAFF; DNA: TGCGCCAGCAGGCAGGGATCGTACACTGAAGCTTTCTTT
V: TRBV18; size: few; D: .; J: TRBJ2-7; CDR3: CASSPPTGYYEQYF; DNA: TGTGCCAGCTCACCACCGACCGGGTACTACGAGCAGTACTTC
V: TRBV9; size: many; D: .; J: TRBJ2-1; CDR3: CASSATITQSSYNEQFF; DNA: TGTGCCAGCAGCGCAACTATCACCCAGAGCTCCTACAATGAGCAGTTCTTC
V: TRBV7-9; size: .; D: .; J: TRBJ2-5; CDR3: CASSLERQSETQYF; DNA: TGTGCCAGCAGCTTAGAACGACAGTCAGAGACCCAGTACTTC
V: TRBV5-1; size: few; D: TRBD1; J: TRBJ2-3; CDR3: CASSRQGGTYTQYF; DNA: TGCGCCAGCAGCCGACAGGGGGGCACATATACGCAGTATTTT
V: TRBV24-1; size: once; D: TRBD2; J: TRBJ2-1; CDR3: CATSDPAGGLGNEQFF; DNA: TGTGCCACCAGTGACCCGGCCGGGGGGTTGGGCAATGAGCAGTTCTTC
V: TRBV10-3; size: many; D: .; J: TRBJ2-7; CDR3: CAIGRELDYEQYF; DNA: TGTGCCATCGGACGGGAGCTGGATTACGAGCAGTACTTC
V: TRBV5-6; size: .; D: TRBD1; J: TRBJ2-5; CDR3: CASSSTGTEETQYF; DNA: TGTGCCAGCAGCTCGACCGGGACAGAAGAGACCCAGTACTTC
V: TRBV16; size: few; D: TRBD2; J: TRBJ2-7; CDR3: CASSQFALAGSYEQYF; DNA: TGTGCCAGCAGCCAATTCGCGCTAGCGGGGTCCTACGAGCAGTACTTC
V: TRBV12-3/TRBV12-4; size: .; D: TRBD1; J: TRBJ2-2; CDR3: CASRPGTDTGELFF; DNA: TGTGCCAGCAGACCCGGGACAGATACCGGGGAGCTGTTTTTT
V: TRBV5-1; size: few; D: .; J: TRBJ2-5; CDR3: CASSSSSMGETQYF; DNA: TGCGCCAGCAGCTCATCTAGCATGGGAGAGACCCAGTACTTC
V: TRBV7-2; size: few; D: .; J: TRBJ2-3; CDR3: CASSFHSRGNSDTQYF; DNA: TGTGCCAGCAGCTTCCATTCCCGGGGGAATTCGGATACGCAGTATTTT
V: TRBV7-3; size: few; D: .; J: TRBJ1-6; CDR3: CASSLFQGKGSPLHF; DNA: TGTGCCAGCAGCTTATTCCAGGGAAAAGGATCACCCCTCCACTTT